Listed below are T cell receptor beta chains from one sample, sequenced in a study of cytomegalovirus exposure and HLA in healthy donors. This table comes from immunoSEQ multiplex PCR, and its TCRdb copy is limited to in-frame clones, with some not included. The sample carries some 200,000 clones, approximately 80% recorded once. Sequencing was carried out using PBMCs. The receptors originated from a man aged 45-65 years in good health and CMV-seronegative. CDR3s leave out the opening cysteine and the closing phenylalanine or tryptophan. The order of the fields is J gene, V gene, CDR3 length, CDR3 protein.

J gene: TRBJ2-3
V gene: TRBV29-1
CDR3 length: 13
CDR3 protein: SVEDGAGGPGTQY

J gene: TRBJ1-5
V gene: TRBV30
CDR3 length: 16
CDR3 protein: AWSVMAGGAGSNQPQH

J gene: TRBJ1-2
V gene: TRBV27
CDR3 length: 13
CDR3 protein: ASSEPGQGFYGYT

J gene: TRBJ2-3
V gene: TRBV11-2
CDR3 length: 13
CDR3 protein: ASSLGATDTDTQY

J gene: TRBJ1-1
V gene: TRBV9
CDR3 length: 13
CDR3 protein: ASSVGSGVNTEAF

J gene: TRBJ2-1
V gene: TRBV29-1
CDR3 length: 13
CDR3 protein: SVEVGGKSYNEQF

J gene: TRBJ1-1
V gene: TRBV6-5
CDR3 length: 11
CDR3 protein: ASSYTGRTEAF

J gene: TRBJ2-3
V gene: TRBV7-2
CDR3 length: 15
CDR3 protein: ASSRIAGGPGTDTQY

J gene: TRBJ1-1
V gene: TRBV6-5
CDR3 length: 12
CDR3 protein: ASSRTPEGTEAF

J gene: TRBJ1-4
V gene: TRBV9
CDR3 length: 13
CDR3 protein: ASSGGGVASGELF

J gene: TRBJ1-5
V gene: TRBV4-1
CDR3 length: 14
CDR3 protein: ASSQDTGGGRQPQH

J gene: TRBJ1-1
V gene: TRBV6-5
CDR3 length: 12
CDR3 protein: ASSDSRGNTEAF

J gene: TRBJ2-7
V gene: TRBV19
CDR3 length: 11
CDR3 protein: ASSRDPLREQY

J gene: TRBJ2-3
V gene: TRBV4-2
CDR3 length: 13
CDR3 protein: ASSQLGQGTDTQY

J gene: TRBJ2-1
V gene: TRBV18
CDR3 length: 13
CDR3 protein: ASSLLQGTGDEQF

J gene: TRBJ2-1
V gene: TRBV9
CDR3 length: 13
CDR3 protein: ASGPGTSVGNEQF

J gene: TRBJ1-2
V gene: TRBV6-5
CDR3 length: 12
CDR3 protein: ASRGQGARYGYT

J gene: TRBJ2-5
V gene: TRBV27
CDR3 length: 13
CDR3 protein: ASSLGTGYFETQY

J gene: TRBJ2-7
V gene: TRBV18
CDR3 length: 11
CDR3 protein: ASSPLGQVEQY

J gene: TRBJ2-2
V gene: TRBV4-1
CDR3 length: 15
CDR3 protein: ASSQEGRAFGSGELF

J gene: .
V gene: TRBV28
CDR3 length: 13
CDR3 protein: ASSLEASGSYEQY

J gene: TRBJ2-7
V gene: TRBV7-3
CDR3 length: 14
CDR3 protein: ASSLTGLAGVREQY

J gene: TRBJ2-1
V gene: TRBV7-6
CDR3 length: 12
CDR3 protein: ASSLDLAVNEQF

J gene: TRBJ2-1
V gene: TRBV27
CDR3 length: 17
CDR3 protein: ASSSIAGGPPSSYNEQF

J gene: .
V gene: TRBV5-1
CDR3 length: 13
CDR3 protein: ASSPRTSGNYEQY

J gene: TRBJ2-3
V gene: TRBV7-8
CDR3 length: 11
CDR3 protein: ASTGERTDTQY

J gene: TRBJ1-1
V gene: TRBV2
CDR3 length: 13
CDR3 protein: ANRGPKGMNTEAF

J gene: TRBJ2-5
V gene: TRBV6-1
CDR3 length: 10
CDR3 protein: ASSEGGETQY

J gene: TRBJ1-4
V gene: TRBV5-8
CDR3 length: 9
CDR3 protein: ASSPGEKLF

J gene: TRBJ2-7
V gene: TRBV7-3
CDR3 length: 13
CDR3 protein: ASSLTRSRVHEQY

J gene: TRBJ2-3
V gene: TRBV11-2
CDR3 length: 13
CDR3 protein: ASSFTSGSADTQY

J gene: TRBJ2-7
V gene: TRBV28
CDR3 length: 14
CDR3 protein: ASSSTGGTNHYEQY

J gene: TRBJ2-1
V gene: TRBV9
CDR3 length: 13
CDR3 protein: ASSVSGSSYNEQF

J gene: TRBJ1-5
V gene: TRBV6-5
CDR3 length: 13
CDR3 protein: ASSYSSGGGQPQH

J gene: TRBJ2-7
V gene: TRBV5-5
CDR3 length: 13
CDR3 protein: ASSRQGQLTYEQY

J gene: TRBJ2-7
V gene: TRBV27
CDR3 length: 10
CDR3 protein: ASSDRAYEQY

J gene: TRBJ2-5
V gene: TRBV28
CDR3 length: 11
CDR3 protein: AGSGTPQETQY

J gene: TRBJ2-2
V gene: TRBV5-1
CDR3 length: 12
CDR3 protein: ASRRDRGQGELF

J gene: TRBJ2-7
V gene: TRBV7-2
CDR3 length: 13
CDR3 protein: ASTPSRDRTYEQY

J gene: TRBJ2-2
V gene: TRBV7-9
CDR3 length: 12
CDR3 protein: ASSLAYGPGELF

J gene: TRBJ2-2
V gene: TRBV5-4
CDR3 length: 13
CDR3 protein: ASSSGTGNTGELF

J gene: TRBJ2-3
V gene: TRBV4-1
CDR3 length: 12
CDR3 protein: ASSQDFAGTLGY

J gene: TRBJ1-1
V gene: TRBV10-3
CDR3 length: 13
CDR3 protein: AIRPGGDSNTEAF

J gene: TRBJ2-1
V gene: TRBV11-2
CDR3 length: 14
CDR3 protein: ASRSRRGYSSNEQF

J gene: TRBJ1-4
V gene: TRBV4-1
CDR3 length: 11
CDR3 protein: ASRRATNEKLF

J gene: TRBJ1-2
V gene: TRBV18
CDR3 length: 12
CDR3 protein: ASSPLGTDYGYT

J gene: TRBJ1-2
V gene: TRBV7-4
CDR3 length: 11
CDR3 protein: ASSPGQGRGYT

J gene: TRBJ1-2
V gene: TRBV6-5
CDR3 length: 12
CDR3 protein: ASSQGATNYGYT

J gene: TRBJ2-5
V gene: TRBV7-2
CDR3 length: 12
CDR3 protein: ASSPRTGPETQY

J gene: TRBJ1-1
V gene: TRBV4-2
CDR3 length: 14
CDR3 protein: ASSLGTGGLATEAF

J gene: TRBJ2-3
V gene: TRBV29-1
CDR3 length: 15
CDR3 protein: SVEDGGRGGGADTQY

J gene: TRBJ2-1
V gene: TRBV6-6
CDR3 length: 14
CDR3 protein: ASGEGGRSLPNEQF

J gene: TRBJ1-4
V gene: TRBV11-2
CDR3 length: 13
CDR3 protein: ASSLVNSQNEKLF

J gene: TRBJ1-1
V gene: TRBV5-1
CDR3 length: 12
CDR3 protein: ASSQGTGNTEAF

J gene: TRBJ2-5
V gene: TRBV7-9
CDR3 length: 11
CDR3 protein: ASSQRTSGREY